This T cell receptor (beta chain) was recorded in a study of CD8+ T cells in alopecia areata. Broader study findings: Normal scalp showed lower clonality than lesional scalp, especially alopecia totalis/universalis.

The ends lost 5 bases at V and 3 bases at J; junction bases unmatched: 5. Germline assignment: CDR1 SQVTM and CDR2 ANQGSEA. The CDR3 contains 13 residues. Concerning this clone itself: The antigen remains undetermined.

Isolated RNA was reverse transcribed into cDNA used as the sequencing template. Measured with immunoSEQ multiplex PCR; TCRdb has only the in-frame clones, and not every one. Of roughly 200,000 clones detected, approximately 62% appear once; the ten largest clones hold 1.7%. This rearrangement joins TRBV29-1 to TRBJ2-7; 9 bases agree with TRBD2. This sequence was found in a human donor with alopecia areata. The sequences come from CD4+ T cells sorted from blood, collected at week 0. CDR3 amino acids: CSVLSGGLYEQYF. CDR3 sequence (DNA): TGCAGCGTTCTGAGCGGGGGGCTCTACGAGCAGTACTTC.